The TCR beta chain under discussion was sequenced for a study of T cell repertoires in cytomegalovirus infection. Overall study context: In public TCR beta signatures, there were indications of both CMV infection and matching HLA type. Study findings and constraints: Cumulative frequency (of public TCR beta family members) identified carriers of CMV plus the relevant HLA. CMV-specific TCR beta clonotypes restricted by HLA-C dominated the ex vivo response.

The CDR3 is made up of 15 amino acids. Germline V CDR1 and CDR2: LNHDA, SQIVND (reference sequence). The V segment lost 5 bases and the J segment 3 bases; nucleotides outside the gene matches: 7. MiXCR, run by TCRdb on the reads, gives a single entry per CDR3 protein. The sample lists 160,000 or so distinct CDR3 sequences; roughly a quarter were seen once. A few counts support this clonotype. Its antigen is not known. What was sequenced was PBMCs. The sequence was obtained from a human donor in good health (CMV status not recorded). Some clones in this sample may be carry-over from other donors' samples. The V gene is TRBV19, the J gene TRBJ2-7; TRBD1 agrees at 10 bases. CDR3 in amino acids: CASSPLRDRGYEQYF. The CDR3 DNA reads TGTGCCAGTAGTCCCCTCAGGGACAGGGGCTACGAGCAGTACTTC.